These 6 T cell receptor beta chains share one sample of origin, sequenced in a study of blood T cells in healthy people across ages. Next came a second PCR, run for about 7 to 12 cycles, which used a sample-barcoded 5' primer along with a J-beta primer mix. TCRdb called the 5' RACE reads again in MiXCR, with one record for every CDR3 protein. The profile covers about 680,000 distinct CDR3 sequences, with 49% appearing a single time and roughly a third taken by the ten largest. The sample comprised blood. The receptors were gathered from an older woman in good health.

The chain couples TRBV11-2 to TRBJ2-4; 9 positions match TRBD2. J lost 13 bases, V lost 6 bases, and 10 bases had no gene match. This CDR3 is 13 amino acids long. Germline lookup yields CDR1 SGHAT and CDR2 FQNNGV. This chain's CDR3 is CASRPSGAYGQYF. Here the CDR3 DNA reads TGTGCCAGCAGACCTAGCGGGGCCTACGGGCAGTACTTC.

This clonotype was observed a few times. This chain connects TRBV3-1 to TRBJ2-7, with TRBD1 matching over 9 bases. This CDR3 is 15 amino acids long. Germline V gives CDR1 LGHDT, CDR2 YNNKEL (reference sequence). With 4 bases clipped from V and 5 bases from J, the junction kept 9 bases outside the gene matches. CDR3 loop: CASSPRGTGFHEQYF. Written as DNA, the CDR3 is TGTGCCAGCAGCCCTCGGGGGACAGGGTTCCACGAGCAGTACTTC.

This clonotype was seen only a few times. CDR3 protein: CSARARGRGGTEAFF. For the CDR3, the DNA is TGCAGTGCTAGAGCCCGCGGACGGGGGGGGACTGAAGCTTTCTTT. V and J are TRBV20-1 and TRBJ1-1; D may be TRBD1 (5 bases). The CDR3 sequence is 15 residues long. Looked up from germline, CDR1 is DFQATT and CDR2 is SNEGSKA (reference sequence). Trimming cost V 1 base and J 5 bases, with 17 bases left between them.

This clonotype was seen more than once but under ten times. The V call is TRBV4-2, the J call TRBJ2-1, with 12 bases matching TRBD2. Germline lookup yields CDR1 LGHNA and CDR2 YNFKEQ. This CDR3 is 18 amino acids long. V dropped 0 bases and J dropped 8; count of bases not matched to a gene: 11. CDR3 coding DNA: TGTGCCAGCAGCCAAGATAATCGGCTAGCGGGAGGGTTAGATGAGCAGTTCTTC. It is translated as CASSQDNRLAGGLDEQFF.

This clonotype was seen more than once but under ten times. The chain employs TRBV6-1 and TRBJ1-2, with D possibly being TRBD1 (6 bases). In germline, CDR1 is MNHNS, CDR2 SASEGT. Trimming took 0 bases from V and 6 from J, leaving 14 bases between them. This CDR3 has 15 amino acids. The CDR3 DNA sequence: TGTGCCAGCAGTGAAGCGCCCAGGGGTTGGGATGGCTACACCTTC. This codes for CASSEAPRGWDGYTF.

This clonotype was counted between two and nine times. This chain connects TRBV7-2 to TRBJ2-7, with D uncertain. Germline CDR1 is SGHTA and CDR2 is FQGNSA. This CDR3 has 13 residues. Between the trimmed V and J ends, which lost 1 base and 4 bases, there was a span of 8 bases. The CDR3 region is CASSLVGKYEQYF. The DNA for the CDR3 is TGTGCCAGCAGCTTAGTAGGGAAATACGAGCAGTACTTC.